Below, 18 T cell receptor beta chains from the same sample are listed, as sequenced in a study of blood T cell repertoires in COVID-19. Measured with immunoSEQ multiplex PCR; TCRdb has only the in-frame clones, and not every one. The sample yields approximately 220,000 clones, approximately 81% seen once. The sample comprised PBMCs or T cells enriched from blood (not recorded which). The source of these receptors is a man aged 35-49 years who had recovered from COVID-19.

The V and J genes are TRBV19 and TRBJ2-1; the D gene is possibly TRBD2 (6 bases). This CDR3 has 14 amino acids. Looked up from germline, CDR1 is LNHDA and CDR2 is SQIVND (reference sequence). V was pared by 3 bases and J by 4 bases, with 10 bases between. CDR3 sequence: CASSIMGTYNEQFF. CDR3 sequence (DNA): TGTGCCAGTAGTATTATGGGGACTTACAATGAGCAGTTCTTC.

This clone was counted once. This sequence joins TRBV10-3 and TRBJ2-5, with 13 bases lining up with TRBD2. The CDR3 is 15 amino acids. Unmatched junction bases numbered 2, after V lost 2 bases and J lost 5 bases. From germline, CDR1 is ENHRY and CDR2 SYGVKD. CDR3 sequence: CAISERTSGSETQYF. In DNA, the CDR3 is TGTGCCATCAGTGAGCGGACTAGCGGGAGTGAGACCCAGTACTTC.

V and J are TRBV2 and TRBJ2-1; no reliable D call. The CDR3 sequence is 11 residues long. The germline V gene encodes CDR1 SNHLY and CDR2 FYNNEI. Trimming stripped 6 bases from V and 15 bases from J, with 15 bases between. The CDR3: CASRETGERFF. The DNA for the CDR3 is TGTGCCAGCAGGGAGACTGGCGAGAGGTTCTTC.

The V gene is TRBV7-3, the J gene TRBJ2-3; 8 bases align to TRBD2. Germline CDR1 reads SGHTA; CDR2 reads FQGTGA. The CDR3 has 15 residues. V was clipped by 1 base and J by 5 bases; unmatched bases: 5. CDR3 in amino acids: CASSLMGGGRDTQYF. The CDR3 coding sequence is TGTGCCAGCAGCTTAATGGGCGGGGGGAGAGATACGCAGTATTTT. Supplemented by reference TRBV7-3 and TRBJ2-3, the full variable domain reads GAGVSQTPSNKVTEKGKYVELRCDPISGHTALYWYRQSLGQGPEFLIYFQGTGAADDSGLPNDRFFAVRPEGSVSTLKIQRTERGDSAVYLCASSLMGGGRDTQYFGPGTRLTVL.

The chain is built from TRBV24-1 and TRBJ2-3, with a possible D match to TRBD1 (7 bases). V was cut by 0 bases and J by 2 bases, with 11 bases left in between. The CDR3 length is 16 residues. Germline V CDR1 and CDR2: KGHDR, SFDVKD. CDR3 sequence: CATSDLTGEVTDTQYF. CDR3 DNA sequence: TGTGCCACCAGTGATTTGACAGGGGAGGTCACAGATACGCAGTATTTT.

There are a few counts of this clone. The rearrangement links TRBV19 to TRBJ1-1; weak D call: TRBD1 (5 bases). V was clipped by 3 bases and J by 10 bases, with 12 bases between them. The CDR3 consists of 12 residues. The germline V gene encodes CDR1 LNHDA and CDR2 SQIVND (reference sequence). The CDR3 sequence is CASSIRTTPAFF. The CDR3 bases are TGTGCCAGTAGTATTCGGACAACTCCAGCTTTCTTT.

CDR3 nucleotide sequence: TGTGCCAGCTCACCAAAAACAGGGGGCGATATGAGCGCAGATACGCAGTATTTT. Translating gives CASSPKTGGDMSADTQYF. The chain combines TRBV18 with TRBJ2-3, with 9 bases fitting TRBD1. Per the germline V gene, CDR1 is KGHSH and CDR2 is LQKENI. The CDR3 sequence is 18 residues long. With 2 bases clipped from V and 4 bases from J, the junction kept 13 bases outside the gene matches.

V usage is TRBV6-5 and J usage is TRBJ2-7; 9 bases fit TRBD2. V was pared by 7 bases and J by 7 bases, with 8 bases of the junction left unmatched. CDR3 size: 13 residues. Germline CDR1 is MNHEY and CDR2 is SVGAGI. CDR3: CASNQREEREQYF. The DNA for the CDR3 is TGTGCCAGCAACCAGCGGGAGGAGAGGGAGCAGTACTTC.

The chain recombines TRBV19 with TRBJ1-5; no firm D call. V was pared by 7 bases and J by 2 bases, with 6 bases between. CDR1 is LNHDA and CDR2 is SQIVND in the germline V gene (reference sequence). The CDR3 contains 12 residues. The CDR3 spells CASNQGNQPQHF. CDR3 DNA sequence: TGTGCCAGTAATCAGGGCAATCAGCCCCAGCATTTT.

The CDR3 DNA reads as TGTGCCTGGAGTCGGCAGGGTCCGCCGGCCTCTAACTATGGCTACACCTTC. Translating it yields CAWSRQGPPASNYGYTF. The gene calls are TRBV30 and TRBJ1-2, with D possibly being TRBD1 (5 bases). CDR1 GTSNPN and CDR2 SVGIG come from the germline V gene (reference sequence). The CDR3 runs to 17 residues. V was trimmed by 2 bases and J by 0 bases, leaving 19 bases between them.

The rearrangement links TRBV28 to TRBJ2-7, with 11 positions matching TRBD2. Per the germline V gene, CDR1 is MDHEN and CDR2 is SYDVKM. V gave up 7 bases and J gave up 10 bases; unmatched junction bases: 15. This CDR3 has 15 amino acids. The DNA for the CDR3 is TGTGCCAGCACCCCCGGAGCTAGCGGGAGGCCTGCTCAGTACTTC. Its translation: CASTPGASGRPAQYF.

With respect to this clone: Other DNA sequences in the sample encode the same CDR3. The gene calls are TRBV5-1 and TRBJ1-6; 7 nucleotides match TRBD1. V lost 5 bases to trimming and J lost 8 bases; unmatched junction nucleotides: 7. The CDR3 is 14 residues long. Germline V gene data show CDR1 as SGHRS and CDR2 as YFSETQ. The CDR3 reads CASSQDRWDSPLHF. The CDR3 DNA sequence: TGCGCCAGCAGTCAGGACAGGTGGGATTCACCCCTCCACTTT.

V is TRBV4-3 and J is TRBJ2-7, with 14 bases matching TRBD2. Germline CDR1 and CDR2: LGHNA and YSLEER. The CDR3 runs to 18 residues. V was clipped by 1 base and J by 4 bases; unmatched bases: 9. CDR3 in amino acids: CASSQGPSGTSGSYEQYF. CDR3 sequence (DNA): TGCGCCAGCAGCCAAGGGCCCAGCGGGACTAGCGGGAGTTACGAGCAGTACTTC.

This chain joins TRBV11-3 and TRBJ2-3, with D possibly being TRBD1 (6 bases). Trimming removed 0 bases from V and 5 bases from J, with 6 bases in between. Germline V CDR1 and CDR2: SGHNT, YENEEA. The CDR3 runs 13 residues. The CDR3 loop is CASSLEGGDTQYF. The CDR3 DNA is TGTGCCAGCAGCTTAGAAGGGGGAGATACGCAGTATTTT.

The chain is built from TRBV11-2 and TRBJ2-1; 12 bases agree with TRBD2. The V gene's germline CDR1 is SGHAT and CDR2 FQNNGV. The CDR3 is 15 residues long. V was pared by 7 bases and J by 3 bases, with 4 bases of the junction left unmatched. CDR3 DNA: TGTGCCAGCACTAGCGGGAGGGCGAACTACAATGAGCAGTTCTTC. Translating it yields CASTSGRANYNEQFF.

V and J are TRBV28 and TRBJ1-2; D might be TRBD1 (6 bases). This CDR3 has 14 amino acids. With 10 bases removed from V and 6 bases from J, the gap between germline ends came to 21 bases. Looked up from germline, CDR1 is MDHEN and CDR2 is SYDVKM. CDR3 sequence: CAIPLTGGRNGYTF. CDR3 DNA: TGTGCCATTCCCCTTACGGGGGGCCGAAATGGCTACACCTTC.

This clone was recorded at least ten times. This rearrangement joins TRBV6-4 to TRBJ2-7; D is uncertain. Germline assignment: CDR1 MRHNA and CDR2 SNTAGT. The CDR3 runs 16 residues. Trimming cost V 2 bases and J 0 bases, with 14 bases left between them. The CDR3: CASSDDMCPYSYEQYF. CDR3 nucleotides: TGTGCCAGCAGTGACGACATGTGCCCCTACTCCTACGAGCAGTACTTC.

The rearrangement links TRBV27 to TRBJ1-4; no definite D call. The germline V gene encodes CDR1 MNHEY and CDR2 SMNVEV (reference sequence). Trimming stripped 3 bases from V and 0 bases from J, with 8 bases between. The CDR3 sequence is 15 residues long. Here the CDR3 DNA reads TGTGCCAGCAGTTTGAAAGCAACAACTAATGAAAAACTGTTTTTT. This gives the protein CASSLKATTNEKLFF. Based on the CDR3 plus reference TRBV27 and TRBJ1-4, the full variable domain is EAQVTQNPRYLITVTGKKLTVTCSQNMNHEYMSWYRQDPGLGLRQIYYSMNVEVTDKGDVPEGYKVSRKEKRNFPLILESPSPNQTSLYFCASSLKATTNEKLFFGSGTQLSVL.